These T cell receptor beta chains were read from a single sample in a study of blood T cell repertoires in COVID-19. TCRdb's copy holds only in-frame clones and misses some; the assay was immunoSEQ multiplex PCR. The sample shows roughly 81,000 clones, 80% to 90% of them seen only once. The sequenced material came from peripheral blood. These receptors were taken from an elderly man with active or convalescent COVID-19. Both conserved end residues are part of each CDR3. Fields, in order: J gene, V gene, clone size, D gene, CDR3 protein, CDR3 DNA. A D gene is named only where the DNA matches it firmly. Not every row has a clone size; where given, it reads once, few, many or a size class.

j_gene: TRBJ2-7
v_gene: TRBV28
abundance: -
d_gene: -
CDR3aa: CASSFILRENYEQYF
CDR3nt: TGTGCCAGCAGTTTCATCCTCCGGGAGAACTACGAGCAGTACTTC

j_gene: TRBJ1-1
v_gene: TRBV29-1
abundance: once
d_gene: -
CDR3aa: CSVERVGTEAFF
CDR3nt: TGCAGCGTTGAACGGGTGGGCACTGAAGCTTTCTTT

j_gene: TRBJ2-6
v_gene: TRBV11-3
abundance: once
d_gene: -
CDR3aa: CASSPTGLGTSGANVLTF
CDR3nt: TGTGCCAGCAGCCCTACAGGGCTCGGCACATCTGGGGCCAACGTCCTGACTTTC

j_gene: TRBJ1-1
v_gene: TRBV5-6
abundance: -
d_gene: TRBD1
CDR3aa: CASSFPGQGARTEAFF
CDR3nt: TGTGCCAGCAGCTTTCCGGGACAGGGGGCGCGAACTGAAGCTTTCTTT

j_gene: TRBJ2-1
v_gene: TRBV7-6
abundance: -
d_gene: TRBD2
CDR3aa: CASSPGLAGAYNEQFF
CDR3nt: TGTGCCAGCAGCCCGGGACTAGCGGGAGCATACAATGAGCAGTTCTTC

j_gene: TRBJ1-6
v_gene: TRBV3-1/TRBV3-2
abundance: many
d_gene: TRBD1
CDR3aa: CASSQDFGTGENSPLHF
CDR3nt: TGTGCCAGCAGCCAAGACTTTGGGACAGGGGAAAATTCACCCCTCCACTTT

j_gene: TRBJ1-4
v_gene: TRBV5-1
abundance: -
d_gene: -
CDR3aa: CASSLAQSTNEKLFF
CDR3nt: TGCGCCAGCAGCTTGGCGCAGTCAACTAATGAAAAACTGTTTTTT

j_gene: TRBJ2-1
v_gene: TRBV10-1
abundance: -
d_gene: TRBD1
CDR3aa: CASSESGQGVNEQFF
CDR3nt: TGCGCCAGCAGTGAGTCGGGACAGGGTGTAAATGAGCAGTTCTTC

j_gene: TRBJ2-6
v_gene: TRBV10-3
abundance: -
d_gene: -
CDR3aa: CAISHSGANVLTF
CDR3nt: TGTGCCATCAGTCATTCTGGGGCCAACGTCCTGACTTTC

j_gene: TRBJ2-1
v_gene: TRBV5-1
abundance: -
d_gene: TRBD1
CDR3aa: CASSSQGGAYNEQFF
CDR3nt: TGCGCCAGCAGCTCACAGGGGGGTGCATACAATGAGCAGTTCTTC

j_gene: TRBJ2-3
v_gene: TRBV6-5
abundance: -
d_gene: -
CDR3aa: CASSLDSPGTDTQYF
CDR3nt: TGTGCCAGCAGTCTTGACTCGCCGGGTACAGATACGCAGTATTTT

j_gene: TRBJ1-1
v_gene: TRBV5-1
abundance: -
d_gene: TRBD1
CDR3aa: CASSRTGGPAEAFF
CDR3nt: TGCGCCAGCAGCCGAACAGGGGGCCCGGCTGAAGCTTTCTTT

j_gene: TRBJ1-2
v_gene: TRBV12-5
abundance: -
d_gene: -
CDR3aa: CASGLQTGGYGYTF
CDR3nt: TGTGCTAGTGGTTTGCAGACAGGAGGCTATGGCTACACCTTC

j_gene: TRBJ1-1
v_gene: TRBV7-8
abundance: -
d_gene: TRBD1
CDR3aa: CASSRTGGTEAFF
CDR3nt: TGTGCCAGCAGCAGAACAGGGGGCACTGAAGCTTTCTTT

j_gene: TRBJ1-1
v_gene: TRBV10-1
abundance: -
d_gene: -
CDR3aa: CASSRGNTEAFF
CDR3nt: TGCGCCAGCAGTAGAGGGAACACTGAAGCTTTCTTT

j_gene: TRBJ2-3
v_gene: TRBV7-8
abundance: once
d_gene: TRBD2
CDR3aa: CASSLEVSGRTQYF
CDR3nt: TGTGCCAGCAGCTTAGAAGTTAGCGGGAGGACGCAGTATTTT

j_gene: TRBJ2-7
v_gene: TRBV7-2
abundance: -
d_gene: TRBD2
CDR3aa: CASSTGLAAAYEQYF
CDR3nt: TGTGCCAGCAGCACCGGACTAGCGGCAGCCTACGAGCAGTACTTC

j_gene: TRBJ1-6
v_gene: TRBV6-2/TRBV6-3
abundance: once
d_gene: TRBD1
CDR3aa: CASTPDRRLRSLHF
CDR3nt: TGTGCCAGCACCCCGGACAGGCGCCTTAGGTCCCTCCACTTT

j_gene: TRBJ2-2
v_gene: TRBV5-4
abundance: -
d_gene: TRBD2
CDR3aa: CASSLTSGNTGELFF
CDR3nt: TGTGCCAGCAGCTTAACTAGCGGGAACACCGGGGAGCTGTTTTTT

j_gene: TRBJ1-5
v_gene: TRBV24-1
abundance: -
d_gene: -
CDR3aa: CATSASRDNQPQHF
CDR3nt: TGTGCCACCAGCGCTTCGAGGGATAATCAGCCCCAGCATTTT

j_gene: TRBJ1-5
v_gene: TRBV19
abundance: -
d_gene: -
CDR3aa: CASSIDLYQPQHF
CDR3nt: TGTGCCAGTAGTATAGATCTTTATCAGCCCCAGCATTTT

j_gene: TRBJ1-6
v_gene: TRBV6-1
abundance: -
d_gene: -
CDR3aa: CASSETVGIRPLHF
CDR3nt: TGTGCCAGCAGTGAGACAGTGGGGATTCGGCCCCTCCACTTT

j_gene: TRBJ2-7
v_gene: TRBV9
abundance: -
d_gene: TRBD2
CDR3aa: CASSRRGTAGLAVSEQYF
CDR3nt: TGTGCCAGCAGCAGACGAGGGACAGCGGGACTAGCCGTCTCCGAGCAGTACTTC

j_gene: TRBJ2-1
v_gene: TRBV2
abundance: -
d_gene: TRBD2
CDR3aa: CASSLSGSAYNEQFF
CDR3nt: TGTGCCAGCAGTCTTAGCGGGAGTGCCTACAATGAGCAGTTCTTC

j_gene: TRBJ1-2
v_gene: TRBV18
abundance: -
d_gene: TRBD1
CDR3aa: CASSQRTGERFDYGYTF
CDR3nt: TGTGCCAGCTCACAGCGGACAGGGGAACGGTTTGACTATGGCTACACCTTC

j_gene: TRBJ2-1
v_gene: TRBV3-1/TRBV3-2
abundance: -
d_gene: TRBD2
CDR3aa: CASSLGTGGNEQFF
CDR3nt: TGTGCCAGCAGCCTTGGGACGGGGGGGAATGAGCAGTTCTTC

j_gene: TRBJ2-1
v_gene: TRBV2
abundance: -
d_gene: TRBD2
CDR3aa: CASSVLAVYNEQFF
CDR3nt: TGTGCCAGCAGTGTTCTAGCGGTTTACAATGAGCAGTTCTTC

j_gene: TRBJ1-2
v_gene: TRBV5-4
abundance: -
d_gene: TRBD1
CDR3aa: CASSPTGTAYGYTF
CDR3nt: TGTGCCAGCAGCCCGACCGGGACAGCTTATGGCTACACCTTC

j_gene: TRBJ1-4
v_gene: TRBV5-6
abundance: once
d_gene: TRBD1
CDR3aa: CASSLARGESEKLFF
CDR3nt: TGTGCCAGCAGCTTGGCCAGGGGGGAGAGTGAAAAACTGTTTTTT

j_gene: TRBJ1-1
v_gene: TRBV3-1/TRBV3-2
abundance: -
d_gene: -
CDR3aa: CASSQLTGNTEAFF
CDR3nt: TGTGCCAGCAGCCAACTAACAGGGAACACTGAAGCTTTCTTT

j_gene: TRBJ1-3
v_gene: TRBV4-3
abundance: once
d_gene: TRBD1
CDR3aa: CASSQYRGPSGNTIYF
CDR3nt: TGCGCCAGCAGCCAATACAGGGGGCCCTCTGGAAACACCATATATTTT

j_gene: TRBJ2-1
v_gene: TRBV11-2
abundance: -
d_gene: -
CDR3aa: CASSPPLGRHNEQFF
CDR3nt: TGTGCCAGCAGCCCTCCCCTAGGCCGCCACAATGAGCAGTTCTTC

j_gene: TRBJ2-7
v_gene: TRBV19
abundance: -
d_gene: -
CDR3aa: CASSIGGGRYEQYF
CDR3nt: TGTGCCAGTAGTATTGGCGGGGGCCGCTACGAGCAGTACTTC

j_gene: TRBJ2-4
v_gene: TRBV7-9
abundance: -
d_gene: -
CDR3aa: CASSLVGGTKNIQYF
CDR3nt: TGTGCCAGCAGCTTAGTGGGGGGTACCAAAAACATTCAGTACTTC

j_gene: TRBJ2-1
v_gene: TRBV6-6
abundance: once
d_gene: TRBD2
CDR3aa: CASSLRTSGRAFGEQFF
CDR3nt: TGTGCCAGCAGTCTTCGGACTAGCGGGAGGGCCTTCGGTGAGCAGTTCTTC

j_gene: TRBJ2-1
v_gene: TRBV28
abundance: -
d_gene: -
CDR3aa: CASGGTAYNEQFF
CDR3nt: TGTGCCAGCGGCGGGACGGCCTACAATGAGCAGTTCTTC

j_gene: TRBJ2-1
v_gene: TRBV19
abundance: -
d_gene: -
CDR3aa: CASSSSQGTYNEQFF
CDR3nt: TGTGCCAGTAGTAGTAGCCAGGGGACCTACAATGAGCAGTTCTTC

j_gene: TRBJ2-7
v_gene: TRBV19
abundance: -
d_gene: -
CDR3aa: CASKQGSYEQYF
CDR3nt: TGTGCCAGTAAACAGGGCTCCTACGAGCAGTACTTC

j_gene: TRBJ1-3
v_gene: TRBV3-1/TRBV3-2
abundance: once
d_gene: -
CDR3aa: CASSQTHSSSGNTIYF
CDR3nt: TGTGCCAGCAGCCAAACCCACTCAAGCTCTGGAAACACCATATATTTT

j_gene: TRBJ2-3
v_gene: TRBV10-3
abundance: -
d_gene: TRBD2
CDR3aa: CAIRKLAGNTDTQYF
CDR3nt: TGTGCCATCAGGAAACTAGCGGGAAACACAGATACGCAGTATTTT

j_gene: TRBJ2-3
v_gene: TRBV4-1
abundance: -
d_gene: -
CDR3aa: CASSQVRGTDTQYF
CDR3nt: TGCGCCAGCAGCCAAGTTCGCGGGACAGATACGCAGTATTTT

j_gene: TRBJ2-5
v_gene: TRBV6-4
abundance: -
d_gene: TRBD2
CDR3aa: CASSPGLAGEGETQYF
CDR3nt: TGTGCCAGCAGCCCCGGACTAGCGGGAGAGGGGGAGACCCAGTACTTC

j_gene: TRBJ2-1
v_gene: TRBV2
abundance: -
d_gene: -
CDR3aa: CASSRSYNEQFF
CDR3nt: TGTGCCAGCTCTAGAAGCTACAATGAGCAGTTCTTC

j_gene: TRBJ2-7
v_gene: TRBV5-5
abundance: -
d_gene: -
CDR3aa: CASSLAGRDYEQYF
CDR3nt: TGTGCCAGCAGCTTGGCCGGCAGGGACTACGAGCAGTACTTC

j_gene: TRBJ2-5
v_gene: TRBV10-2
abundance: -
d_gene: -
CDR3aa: CASKGRGVQETQYF
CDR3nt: TGCGCCAGCAAGGGCAGGGGGGTTCAAGAGACCCAGTACTTC

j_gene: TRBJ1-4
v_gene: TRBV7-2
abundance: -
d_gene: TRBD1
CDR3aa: CASSLNRGVNEKLFF
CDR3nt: TGTGCCAGCAGCCTCAACAGGGGGGTTAATGAAAAACTGTTTTTT

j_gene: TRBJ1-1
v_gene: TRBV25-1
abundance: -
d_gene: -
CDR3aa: CASSEPGQRNTEAFF
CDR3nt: TGTGCCAGCAGTGAACCGGGACAAAGGAACACTGAAGCTTTCTTT

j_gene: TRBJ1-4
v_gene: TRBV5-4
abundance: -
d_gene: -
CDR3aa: CASSSHNEKLFF
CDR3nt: TGTGCCAGCAGCTCACACAATGAAAAACTGTTTTTT

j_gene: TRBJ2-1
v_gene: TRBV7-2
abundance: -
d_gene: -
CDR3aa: CASSPGLPTYNEQFF
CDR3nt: TGTGCCAGCAGCCCCGGACTTCCCACCTACAATGAGCAGTTCTTC

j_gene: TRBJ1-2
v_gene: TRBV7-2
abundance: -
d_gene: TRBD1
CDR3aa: CASSFTRQGGYTF
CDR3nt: TGTGCCAGCAGCTTTACTAGACAGGGGGGCTACACCTTC

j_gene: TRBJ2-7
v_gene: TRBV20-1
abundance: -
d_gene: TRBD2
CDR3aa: CSASPEIAGVFYEQYF
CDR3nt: TGCAGTGCTAGTCCAGAAATAGCGGGGGTGTTCTACGAGCAGTACTTC

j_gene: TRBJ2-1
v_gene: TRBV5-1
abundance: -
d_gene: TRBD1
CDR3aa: CASSPRDSAYNEQFF
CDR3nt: TGCGCCAGCAGCCCCAGGGACAGCGCCTACAATGAGCAGTTCTTC

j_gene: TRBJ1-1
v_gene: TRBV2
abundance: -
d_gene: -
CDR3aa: CASSIVRPNTEAFF
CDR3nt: TGTGCCAGCAGTATAGTTCGCCCGAACACTGAAGCTTTCTTT

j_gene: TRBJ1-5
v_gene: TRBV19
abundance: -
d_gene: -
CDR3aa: CASSSLLGGDQPQHF
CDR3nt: TGTGCCAGTAGTTCCCTCCTGGGGGGGGACCAGCCCCAGCATTTT

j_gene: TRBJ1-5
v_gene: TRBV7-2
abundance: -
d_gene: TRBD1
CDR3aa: CASSPDYRDRGRNQPQHF
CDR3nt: TGTGCCAGCAGCCCCGACTACCGGGACAGGGGAAGGAATCAGCCCCAGCATTTT

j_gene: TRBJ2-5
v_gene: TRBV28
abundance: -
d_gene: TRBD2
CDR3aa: CASSSTSSPAGEETQYF
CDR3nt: TGTGCCAGCAGTTCGACTTCCTCGCCGGCGGGAGAAGAGACCCAGTACTTC

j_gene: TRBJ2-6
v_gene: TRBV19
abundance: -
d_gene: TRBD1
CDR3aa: CASSILPGQSSSGANVLTF
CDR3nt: TGTGCCAGTAGTATTCTACCGGGACAGTCGAGCTCTGGGGCCAACGTCCTGACTTTC

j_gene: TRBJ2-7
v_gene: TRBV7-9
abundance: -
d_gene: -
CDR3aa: CASSPGTSSYEQYF
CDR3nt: TGTGCCAGCAGCCCCGGGACTTCCTCCTACGAGCAGTACTTC

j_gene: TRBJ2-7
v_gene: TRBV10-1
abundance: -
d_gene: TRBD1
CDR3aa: CASSAGQGGREQYF
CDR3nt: TGCGCCAGCAGTGCCGGACAGGGGGGGCGCGAGCAGTACTTC